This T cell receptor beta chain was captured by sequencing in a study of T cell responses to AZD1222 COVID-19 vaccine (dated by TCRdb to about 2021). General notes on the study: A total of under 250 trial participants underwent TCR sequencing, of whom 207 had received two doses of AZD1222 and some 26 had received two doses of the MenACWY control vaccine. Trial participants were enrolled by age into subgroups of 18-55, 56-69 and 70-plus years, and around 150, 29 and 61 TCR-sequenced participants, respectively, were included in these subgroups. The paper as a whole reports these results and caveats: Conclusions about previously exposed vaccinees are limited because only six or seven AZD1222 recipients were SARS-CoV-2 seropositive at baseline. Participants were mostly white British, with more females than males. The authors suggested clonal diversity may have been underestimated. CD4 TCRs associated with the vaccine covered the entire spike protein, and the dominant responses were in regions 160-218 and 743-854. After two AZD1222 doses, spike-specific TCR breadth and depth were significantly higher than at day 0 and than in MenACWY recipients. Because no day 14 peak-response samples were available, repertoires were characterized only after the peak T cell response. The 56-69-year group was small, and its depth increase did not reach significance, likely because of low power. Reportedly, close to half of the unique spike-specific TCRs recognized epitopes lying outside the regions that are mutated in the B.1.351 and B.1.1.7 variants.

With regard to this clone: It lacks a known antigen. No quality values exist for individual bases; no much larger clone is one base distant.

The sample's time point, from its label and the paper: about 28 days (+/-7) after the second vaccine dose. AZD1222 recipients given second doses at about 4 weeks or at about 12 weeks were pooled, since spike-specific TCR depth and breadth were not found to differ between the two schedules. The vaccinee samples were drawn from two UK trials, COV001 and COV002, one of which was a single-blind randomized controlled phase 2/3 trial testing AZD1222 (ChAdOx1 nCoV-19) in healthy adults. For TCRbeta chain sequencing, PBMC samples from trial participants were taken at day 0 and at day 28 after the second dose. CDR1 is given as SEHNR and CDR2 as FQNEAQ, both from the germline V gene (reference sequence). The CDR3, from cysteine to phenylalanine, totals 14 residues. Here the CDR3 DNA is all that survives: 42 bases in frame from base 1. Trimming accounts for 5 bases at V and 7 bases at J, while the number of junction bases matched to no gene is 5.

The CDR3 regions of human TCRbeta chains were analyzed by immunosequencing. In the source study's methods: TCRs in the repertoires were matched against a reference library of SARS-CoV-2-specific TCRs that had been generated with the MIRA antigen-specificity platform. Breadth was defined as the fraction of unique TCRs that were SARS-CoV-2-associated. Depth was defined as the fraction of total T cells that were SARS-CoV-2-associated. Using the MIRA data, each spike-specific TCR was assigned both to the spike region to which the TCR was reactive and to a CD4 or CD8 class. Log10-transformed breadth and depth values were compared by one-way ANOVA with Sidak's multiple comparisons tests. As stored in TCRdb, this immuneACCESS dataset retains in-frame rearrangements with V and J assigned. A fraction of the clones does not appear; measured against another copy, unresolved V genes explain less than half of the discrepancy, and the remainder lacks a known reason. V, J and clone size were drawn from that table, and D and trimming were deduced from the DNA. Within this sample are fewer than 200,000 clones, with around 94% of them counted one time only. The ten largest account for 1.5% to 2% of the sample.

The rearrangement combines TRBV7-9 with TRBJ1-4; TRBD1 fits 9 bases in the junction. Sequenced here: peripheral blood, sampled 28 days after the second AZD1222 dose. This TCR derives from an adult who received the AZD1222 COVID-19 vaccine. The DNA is TGTGCCAGCAGCCCCGGGACAGGGTCTGAAAAACTGTTTTTT. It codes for CASSPGTGSEKLFF. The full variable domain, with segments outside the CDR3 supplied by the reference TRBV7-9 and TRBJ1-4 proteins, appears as DTGVSQNPRHKITKRGQNVTFRCDPISEHNRLYWYRQTLGQGPEFLTYFQNEAQLEKSRLLSDRFSAERPKGSFSTLEIQRTEQGDSAMYLCASSPGTGSEKLFFGSGTQLSVL.